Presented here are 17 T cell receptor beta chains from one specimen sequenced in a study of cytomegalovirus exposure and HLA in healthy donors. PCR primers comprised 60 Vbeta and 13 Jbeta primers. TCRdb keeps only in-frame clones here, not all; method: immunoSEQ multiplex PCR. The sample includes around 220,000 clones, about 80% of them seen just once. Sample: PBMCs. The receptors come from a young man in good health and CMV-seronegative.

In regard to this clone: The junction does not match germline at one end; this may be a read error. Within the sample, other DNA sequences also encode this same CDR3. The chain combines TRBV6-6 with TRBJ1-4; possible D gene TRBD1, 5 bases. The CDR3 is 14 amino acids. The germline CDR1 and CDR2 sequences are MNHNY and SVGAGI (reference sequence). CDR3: CASSLGEENEKLFF. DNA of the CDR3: TGCGCCAGCAGTTTAGGGGAAGAGAATGAAAAACTGTTTTTT.

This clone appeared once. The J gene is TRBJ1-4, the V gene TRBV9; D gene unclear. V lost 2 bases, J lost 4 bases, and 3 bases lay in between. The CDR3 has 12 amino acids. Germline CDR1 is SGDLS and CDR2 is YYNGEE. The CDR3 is CASSVNNEKLFF. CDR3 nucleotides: TGTGCCAGCAGCGTCAATAATGAAAAACTGTTTTTT. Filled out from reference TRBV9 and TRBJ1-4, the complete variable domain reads DSGVTQTPKHLITATGQRVTLRCSPRSGDLSVYWYQQSLDQGLQFLIQYYNGEERAKGNILERFSAQQFPDLHSELNLSSLELGDSALYFCASSVNNEKLFFGSGTQLSVL.

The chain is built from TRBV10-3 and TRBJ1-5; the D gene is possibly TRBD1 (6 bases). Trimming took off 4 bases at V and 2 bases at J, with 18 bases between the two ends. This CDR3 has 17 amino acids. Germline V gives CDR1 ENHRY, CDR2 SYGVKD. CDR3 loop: CAISGETGKLGNQPQHF. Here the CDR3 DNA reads TGTGCCATCAGTGGGGAGACAGGAAAGCTGGGCAATCAGCCCCAGCATTTT.

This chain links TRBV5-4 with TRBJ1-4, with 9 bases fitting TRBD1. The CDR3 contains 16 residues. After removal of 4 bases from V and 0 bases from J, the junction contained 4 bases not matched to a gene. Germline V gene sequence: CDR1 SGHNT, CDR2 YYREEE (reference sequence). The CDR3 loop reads CASSHRQGATNEKLFF. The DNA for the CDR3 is TGTGCCAGCAGCCACAGACAGGGGGCAACTAATGAAAAACTGTTTTTT. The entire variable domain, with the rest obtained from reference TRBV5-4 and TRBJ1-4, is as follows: ETGVTQSPTHLIKTRGQQVTLRCSSQSGHNTVSWYQQALGQGPQFIFQYYREEENGRGNFPPRFSGLQFPNYSSELNVNALELDDSALYLCASSHRQGATNEKLFFGSGTQLSVL.

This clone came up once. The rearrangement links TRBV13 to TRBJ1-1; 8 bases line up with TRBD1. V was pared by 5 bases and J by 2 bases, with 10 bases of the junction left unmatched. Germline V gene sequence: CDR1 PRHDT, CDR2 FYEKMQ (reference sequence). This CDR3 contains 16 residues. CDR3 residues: CASSPAVRGPNTEAFF. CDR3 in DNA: TGTGCCAGCAGCCCCGCGGTCAGGGGGCCTAACACTGAAGCTTTCTTT.

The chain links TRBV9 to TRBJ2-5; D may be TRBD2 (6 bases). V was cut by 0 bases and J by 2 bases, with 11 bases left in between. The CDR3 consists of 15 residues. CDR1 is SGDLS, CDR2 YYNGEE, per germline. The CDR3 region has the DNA TGTGCCAGCAGCGTAGCAGCGGGCATACAAGAGACCCAGTACTTC. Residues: CASSVAAGIQETQYF.

CDR3 nucleotide sequence: TGTGCCAGCGAACCGGGACAGGGAAGTCAAGAGACCCAGTACTTC. This encodes CASEPGQGSQETQYF. V and J are TRBV9 and TRBJ2-5; 9 nucleotides align to TRBD1. V trimming: 7 bases; J trimming: 2 bases; junction bases outside the gene matches: 9. Germline assignment: CDR1 SGDLS and CDR2 YYNGEE. The CDR3 totals 15 residues.

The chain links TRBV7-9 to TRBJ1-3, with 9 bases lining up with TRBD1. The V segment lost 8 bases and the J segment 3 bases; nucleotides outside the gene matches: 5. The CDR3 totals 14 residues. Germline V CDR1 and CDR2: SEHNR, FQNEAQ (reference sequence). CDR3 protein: CASRSDRGGNTIYF. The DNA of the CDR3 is TGTGCCAGCCGATCGGACAGGGGTGGAAACACCATATATTTT.

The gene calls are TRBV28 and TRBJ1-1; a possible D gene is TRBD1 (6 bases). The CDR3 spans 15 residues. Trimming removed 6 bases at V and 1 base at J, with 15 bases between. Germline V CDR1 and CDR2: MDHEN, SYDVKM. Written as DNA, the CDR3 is TGTGCCAGCAGCCTTAATGGACAGCCGAACACTGAAGCTTTCTTT. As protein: CASSLNGQPNTEAFF.

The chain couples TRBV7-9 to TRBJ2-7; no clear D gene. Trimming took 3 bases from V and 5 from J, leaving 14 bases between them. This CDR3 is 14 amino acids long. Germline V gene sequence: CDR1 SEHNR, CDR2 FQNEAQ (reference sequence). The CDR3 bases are TGTGCCAGCAGCTTGGCAGGTGCCATGGACGAGCAGTACTTC. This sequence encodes CASSLAGAMDEQYF.

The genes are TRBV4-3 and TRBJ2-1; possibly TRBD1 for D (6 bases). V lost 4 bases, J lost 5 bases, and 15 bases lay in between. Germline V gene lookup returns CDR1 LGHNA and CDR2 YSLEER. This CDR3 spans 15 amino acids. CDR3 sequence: CASSRITRTDNEQFF. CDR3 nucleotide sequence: TGCGCCAGCAGCCGGATTACTAGGACAGACAATGAGCAGTTCTTC.

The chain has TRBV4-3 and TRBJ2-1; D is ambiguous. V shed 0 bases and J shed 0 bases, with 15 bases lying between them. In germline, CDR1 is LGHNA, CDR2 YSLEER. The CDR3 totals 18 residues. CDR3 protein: CASSQDFPSTRSYNEQFF. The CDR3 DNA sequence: TGCGCCAGCAGCCAAGACTTTCCATCAACTCGCTCCTACAATGAGCAGTTCTTC.

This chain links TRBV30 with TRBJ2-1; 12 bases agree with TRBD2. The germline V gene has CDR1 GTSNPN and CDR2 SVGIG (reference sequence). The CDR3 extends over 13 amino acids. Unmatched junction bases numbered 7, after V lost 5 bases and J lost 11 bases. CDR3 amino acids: CAWRLAGGHQQFF. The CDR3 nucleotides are TGTGCCTGGCGTCTAGCGGGGGGGCATCAGCAGTTCTTC. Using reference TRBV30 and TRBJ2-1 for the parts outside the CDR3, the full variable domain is SQTIHQWPATLVQPVGSPLSLECTVEGTSNPNLYWYRQAAGRGLQLLFYSVGIGQISSEVPQNLSASRPQDRQFILSSKKLLLSDSGFYLCAWRLAGGHQQFFGPGTRLTVL.

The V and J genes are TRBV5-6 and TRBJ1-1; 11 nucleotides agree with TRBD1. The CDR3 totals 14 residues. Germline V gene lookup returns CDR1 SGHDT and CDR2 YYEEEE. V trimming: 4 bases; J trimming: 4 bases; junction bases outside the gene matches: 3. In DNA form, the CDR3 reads TGTGCCAGCAGCGGGGGGACAGGGGGCACTGAAGCTTTCTTT. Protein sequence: CASSGGTGGTEAFF.

CDR3 loop: CASSVAAGTEAFF. In DNA form, the CDR3 reads TGTGCCAGCAGCGTAGCGGCGGGCACTGAAGCTTTCTTT. This rearrangement joins TRBV9 to TRBJ1-1; D unresolved. The germline V gene encodes CDR1 SGDLS and CDR2 YYNGEE. V was pared by 0 bases and J by 4 bases, with 7 bases between. The CDR3 extends over 13 amino acids.

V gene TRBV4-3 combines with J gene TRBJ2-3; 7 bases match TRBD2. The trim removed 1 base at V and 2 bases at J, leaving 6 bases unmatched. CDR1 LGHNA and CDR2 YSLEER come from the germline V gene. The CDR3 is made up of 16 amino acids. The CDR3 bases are TGCGCCAGCAGCCAAGCCGGAGCGGGGAACACAGATACGCAGTATTTT. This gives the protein CASSQAGAGNTDTQYF.

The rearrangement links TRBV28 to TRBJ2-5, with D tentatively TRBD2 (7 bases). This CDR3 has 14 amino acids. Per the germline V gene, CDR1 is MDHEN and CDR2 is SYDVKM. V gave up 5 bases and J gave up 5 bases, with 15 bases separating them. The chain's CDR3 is CASSILWGGETQYF. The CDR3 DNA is TGTGCCAGCAGTATATTATGGGGGGGCGAGACCCAGTACTTC.